This TCR beta chain came from a study of PD-L1 blockade in urothelial cancer. Study-level information: Every 3 weeks, patients received intravenous atezolizumab 1,200 mg, beginning 2014. Blood analysis took place 3 weeks (second dose) and 6 weeks after treatment start. Study findings and constraints: Durable benefit accompanied greater 3-week expansion of tumor-associated blood clones.

As to time point: peripheral blood 6 weeks after treatment start. Synthetic TCR analog templates were spiked into all PCRs individually. Sequencing used immunoSEQ multiplex PCR; TCRdb keeps in-frame clones, though not all of them. The repertoire includes approximately 50,000 clones, roughly 91% of them detected once, and under 2.5% sits in the top ten. About this clone: The antigen remains unidentified.

This CDR3 has 15 amino acids. Looked up from germline, CDR1 is SGHDT and CDR2 is YYEEEE. Trimming at V came to 5 bases and at J to 1 base, leaving 6 bases not matched to a gene. This chain connects TRBV5-6 to TRBJ1-2; TRBD1 matches 9 bases. The specimen comprised PBMCs, sampled around atezolizumab (anti-PD-L1) treatment. The source is a man aged 55-75 years with urothelial cancer. CDR3 DNA: TGTGCCAGCAGTTTTGGGACAGGGAATAACTATGGCTACACCTTC. Translated, it gives CASSFGTGNNYGYTF.